This T cell receptor beta chain is drawn from a study of graft-versus-host responses after intestinal transplantation (dated by TCRdb to 2020 to 2022). The study in broad terms: Recipients received multivisceral, liver-intestinal, or isolated intestinal transplants. Anti-thymocyte globulin induction was given to all recipients, followed by maintenance tacrolimus and steroids for 2 to 3 years. After intestinal transplantation, graft-versus-host and host-versus-graft alloreactive T cell clones in the graft, circulation and bone marrow were tracked using bulk TCR-beta CDR3 sequencing. To identify alloreactive clones, pre-transplant mixed lymphocyte reaction products were sequenced and compared with unstimulated pre-transplant donor and recipient T cells. A cohort of around 25 intestinal transplant recipients, including one retransplant, was enrolled, and a few patients lacking pretransplant specimens were excluded. A peak of at least 4% donor T cells among recipient peripheral blood mononuclear cells was the definition used for donor T cell macrochimerism. Instead of going to the commercial service, samples from a few later patients were sequenced in-house on an Illumina MiSeq and processed with MiXCR.

The library came from the immunoSEQ multiplex PCR assay. For most patients, genomic DNA was isolated with the Qiagen DNeasy Blood and Tissue Kit and sent frozen to Adaptive Biotechnologies for TCR sequencing. Adaptive Biotechnologies carried out high-throughput TCR-beta CDR3 sequencing of genomic DNA for most patients. Regarding the original processing steps: TCR sequencing data for over 15 patients were retrieved from Adaptive's ImmunoSEQ software; a few other patients were processed with MiXCR and VDJtools. CD4 versus CD8 sorting errors were corrected by removing sequences found in both subsets at a frequency ratio below 5:1. Because the origin of CDR3 nucleotide sequences shared between donor and recipient could not be assigned, those sequences were removed. To count as alloreactive, a clone needed at least 2-fold expansion over unstimulated cells and a minimum CFSE-low frequency of 0.002% (template counts) or 0.001% (read counts). Clones were considered mappable if detected in sequenced pre-transplant spleen, lymph node, or MLR CFSE-low populations of the donor or recipient. Cumulative frequency of alloreactive clones was calculated as a percentage of all sequences weighted by copy number. TCRdb's version of the immuneACCESS table is confined to in-frame rearrangements and falls short of the full clone set. An unresolved V gene accounts for under half of the shortfall where checked; the remainder is of unknown origin. That table gives V, J and clone size, and the DNA gave D and trimming. In this sample the table shows tens of thousands of clones, about 91% of which occur a single time. The top ten hold under 0.55% of the sample.

A remark on this clone: No antigen is known for it. Base quality data are lacking; no much larger clone is found one base away.

The paper's findings and limits, for the study overall: Peak levels of circulating GvH clones were associated with declines in HvG clones early after transplant. In patients with donor T cell macrochimerism, the allografts had high GvH to HvG T cell clonal ratios. The conclusions were limited by the relatively low number and heterogeneity of the intestinal transplant patients. GvH clones were detected in recipient bone marrow, and some of these GvH clones were observed earlier in ileal mucosa or blood, consistent with an intestinal mucosal origin.

Trimmed from V: 2 bases; trimmed from J: 1 base; junction bases lacking a gene match: 2. The CDR3 holds 14 amino acids from the cysteine to the phenylalanine. Of all the DNA, just the CDR3 is kept, 42 bases in frame from base 1. The germline V gene (reference sequence) specifies SGHNT as CDR1 and YYREEE as CDR2. The meaning of the sample's time point label: cells obtained before transplantation from donor or recipient. CD3+CD4+ and CD3+CD8+ populations were FACS-sorted from unstimulated pre-transplant donor and recipient cells taken from spleen or lymph nodes. The rearrangement combines TRBV5-4 with TRBJ1-1; a stretch of 7 junction bases matches TRBD1. This TCR derives from a human donor who received an intestinal transplant. The sequencing used unstimulated CD8+ T cells sorted from spleen or lymph node cells, collected before intestinal transplant. The sequence in DNA is TGTGCCAGCAGCTTATGGGACAGGAACACTGAAGCTTTCTTT. The translation is CASSLWDRNTEAFF.